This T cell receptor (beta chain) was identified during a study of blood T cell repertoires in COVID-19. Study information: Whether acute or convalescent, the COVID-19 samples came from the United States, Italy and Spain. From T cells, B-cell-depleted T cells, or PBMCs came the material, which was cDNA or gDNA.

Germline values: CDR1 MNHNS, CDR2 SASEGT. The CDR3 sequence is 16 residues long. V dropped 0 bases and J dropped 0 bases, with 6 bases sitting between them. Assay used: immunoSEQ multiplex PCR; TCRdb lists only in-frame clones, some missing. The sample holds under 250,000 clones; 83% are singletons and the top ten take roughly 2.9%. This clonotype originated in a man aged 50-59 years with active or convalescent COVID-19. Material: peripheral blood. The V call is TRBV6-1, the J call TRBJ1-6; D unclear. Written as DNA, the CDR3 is TGTGCCAGCAGTGAAGCAACGGGCTCCTATAATTCACCCCTCCACTTT. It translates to CASSEATGSYNSPLHF.